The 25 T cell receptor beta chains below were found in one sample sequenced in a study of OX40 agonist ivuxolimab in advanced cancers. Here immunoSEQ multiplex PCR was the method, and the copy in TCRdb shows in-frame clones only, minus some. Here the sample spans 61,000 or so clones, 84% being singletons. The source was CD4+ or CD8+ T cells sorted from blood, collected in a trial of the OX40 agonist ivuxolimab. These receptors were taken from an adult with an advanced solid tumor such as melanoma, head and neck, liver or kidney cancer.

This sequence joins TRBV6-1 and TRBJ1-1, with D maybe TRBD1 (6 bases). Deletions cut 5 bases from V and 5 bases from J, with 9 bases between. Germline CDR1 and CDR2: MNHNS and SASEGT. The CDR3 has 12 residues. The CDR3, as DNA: TGTGCCAGCAGTAACAGGGTTACTGAAGCTTTCTTT. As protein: CASSNRVTEAFF.

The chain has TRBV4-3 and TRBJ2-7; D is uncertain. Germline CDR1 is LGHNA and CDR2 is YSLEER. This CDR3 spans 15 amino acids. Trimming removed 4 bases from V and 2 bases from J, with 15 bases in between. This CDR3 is CASSLLYGEAYEQYF. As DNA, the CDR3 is TGCGCCAGCAGCCTCCTATATGGAGAAGCCTACGAGCAGTACTTC.

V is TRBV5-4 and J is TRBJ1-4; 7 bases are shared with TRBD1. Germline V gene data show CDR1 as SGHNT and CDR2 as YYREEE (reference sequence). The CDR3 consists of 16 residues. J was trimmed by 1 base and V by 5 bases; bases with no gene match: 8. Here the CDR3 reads CASSRGGGGTNEKLFF. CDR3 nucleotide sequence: TGTGCCAGCAGTAGAGGGGGCGGTGGAACTAATGAAAAACTGTTTTTT.

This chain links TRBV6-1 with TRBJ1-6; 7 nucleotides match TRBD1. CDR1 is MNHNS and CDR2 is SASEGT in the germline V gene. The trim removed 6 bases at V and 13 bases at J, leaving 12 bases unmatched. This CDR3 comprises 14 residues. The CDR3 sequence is CASREQGPAYPLHF. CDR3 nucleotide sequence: TGTGCCAGCAGGGAACAGGGGCCCGCCTATCCCCTCCACTTT.

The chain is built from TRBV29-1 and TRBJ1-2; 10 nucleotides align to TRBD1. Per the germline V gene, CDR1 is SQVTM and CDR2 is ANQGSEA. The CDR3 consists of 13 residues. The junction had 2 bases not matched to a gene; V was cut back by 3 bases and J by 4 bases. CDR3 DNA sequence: TGCAGCGTTGAGGGACAGGGGACCTATGGCTACACCTTC. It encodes CSVEGQGTYGYTF. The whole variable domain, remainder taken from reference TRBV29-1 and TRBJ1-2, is SAVISQKPSRDICQRGTSLTIQCQVDSQVTMMFWYRQQPGQSLTLIATANQGSEATYESGFVIDKFPISRPNLTFSTLTVSNMSPEDSSIYLCSVEGQGTYGYTFGSGTRLTVV.

The CDR3 sequence: CASSRLSGTGALVNTEAFF. CDR3 coding DNA: TGTGCCAGCTCACGGTTGTCCGGGACAGGGGCTCTAGTGAACACTGAAGCTTTCTTT. The genes are TRBV18 and TRBJ1-1; 10 bases map to TRBD1. This CDR3 is 19 amino acids long. Per germline, CDR1 KGHSH and CDR2 LQKENI. V shed 4 bases and J 0 bases; nucleotides not matched to a gene: 14.

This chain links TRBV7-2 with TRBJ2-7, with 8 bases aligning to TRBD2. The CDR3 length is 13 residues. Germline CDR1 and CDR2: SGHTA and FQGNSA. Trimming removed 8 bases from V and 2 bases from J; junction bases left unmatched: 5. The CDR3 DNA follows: TGTGCCAGCTCAACTAGCGGAACCTACGAGCAGTACTTC. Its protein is CASSTSGTYEQYF.

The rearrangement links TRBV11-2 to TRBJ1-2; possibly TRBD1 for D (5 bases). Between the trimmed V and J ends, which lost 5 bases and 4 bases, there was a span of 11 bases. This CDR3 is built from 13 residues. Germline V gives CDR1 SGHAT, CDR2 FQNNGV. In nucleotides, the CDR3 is TGTGCCAGCAGCCCTGACAGCGTCTATGGCTACACCTTC. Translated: CASSPDSVYGYTF. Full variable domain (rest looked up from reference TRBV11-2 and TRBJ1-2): EAGVAQSPRYKIIEKRQSVAFWCNPISGHATLYWYQQILGQGPKLLIQFQNNGVVDDSQLPKDRFSAERLKGVDSTLKIQPAKLEDSAVYLCASSPDSVYGYTFGSGTRLTVV.

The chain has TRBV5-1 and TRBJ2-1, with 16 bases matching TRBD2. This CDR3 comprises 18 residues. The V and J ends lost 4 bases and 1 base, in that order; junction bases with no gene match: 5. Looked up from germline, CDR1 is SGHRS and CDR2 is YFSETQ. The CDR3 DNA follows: TGCGCCAGCAGCCCGGGACTAGCGGGAGGGCCTTCCTACAATGAGCAGTTCTTC. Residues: CASSPGLAGGPSYNEQFF.

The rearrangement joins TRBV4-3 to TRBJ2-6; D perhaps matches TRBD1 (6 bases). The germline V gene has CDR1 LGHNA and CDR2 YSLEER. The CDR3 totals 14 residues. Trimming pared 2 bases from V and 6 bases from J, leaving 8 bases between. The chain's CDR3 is CASSQTGTANVLTF. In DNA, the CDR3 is TGCGCCAGCAGCCAAACAGGGACGGCCAACGTCCTGACTTTC.

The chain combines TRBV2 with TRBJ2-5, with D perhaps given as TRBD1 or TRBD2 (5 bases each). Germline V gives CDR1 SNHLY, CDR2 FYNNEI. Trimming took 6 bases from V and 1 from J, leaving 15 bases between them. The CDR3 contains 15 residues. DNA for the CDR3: TGTGCCAGCAGCAAGGGACCGTATCTCCAAGAGACCCAGTACTTC. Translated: CASSKGPYLQETQYF.

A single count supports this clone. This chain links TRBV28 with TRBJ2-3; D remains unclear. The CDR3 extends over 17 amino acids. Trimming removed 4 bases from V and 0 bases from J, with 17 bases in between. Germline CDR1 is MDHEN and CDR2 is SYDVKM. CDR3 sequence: CASSSPVGATSTDTQYF. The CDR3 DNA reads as TGTGCCAGCAGTTCCCCTGTTGGCGCGACTAGCACAGATACGCAGTATTTT. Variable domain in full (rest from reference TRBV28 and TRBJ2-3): DVKVTQSSRYLVKRTGEKVFLECVQDMDHENMFWYRQDPGLGLRLIYFSYDVKMKEKGDIPEGYSVSREKKERFSLILESASTNQTSMYLCASSSPVGATSTDTQYFGPGTRLTVL.

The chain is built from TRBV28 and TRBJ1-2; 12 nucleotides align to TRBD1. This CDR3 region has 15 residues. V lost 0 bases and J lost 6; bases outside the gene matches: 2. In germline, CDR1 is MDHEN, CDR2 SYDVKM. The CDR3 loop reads CASSLWGQGADGYTF. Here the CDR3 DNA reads TGTGCCAGCAGTTTATGGGGACAGGGGGCTGATGGCTACACCTTC.

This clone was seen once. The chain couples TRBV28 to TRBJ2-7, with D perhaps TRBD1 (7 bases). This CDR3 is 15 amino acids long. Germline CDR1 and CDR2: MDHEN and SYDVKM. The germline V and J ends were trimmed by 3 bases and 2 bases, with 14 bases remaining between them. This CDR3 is CASSLGGQLTYEQYF. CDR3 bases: TGTGCCAGCAGTTTGGGGGGACAGTTGACCTACGAGCAGTACTTC.

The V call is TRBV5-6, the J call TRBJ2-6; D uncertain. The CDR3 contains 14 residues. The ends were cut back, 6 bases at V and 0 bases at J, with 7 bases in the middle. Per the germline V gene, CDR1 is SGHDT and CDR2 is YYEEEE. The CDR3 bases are TGTGCCAGCACCGACCGCTCTGGGGCCAACGTCCTGACTTTC. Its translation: CASTDRSGANVLTF.

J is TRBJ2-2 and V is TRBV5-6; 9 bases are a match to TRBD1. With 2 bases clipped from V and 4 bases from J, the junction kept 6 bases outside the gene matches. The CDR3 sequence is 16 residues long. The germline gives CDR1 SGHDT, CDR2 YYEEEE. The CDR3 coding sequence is TGTGCCAGCAGCTTCACAGGGGGCTCGGCCACCGGGGAGCTGTTTTTT. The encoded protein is CASSFTGGSATGELFF.

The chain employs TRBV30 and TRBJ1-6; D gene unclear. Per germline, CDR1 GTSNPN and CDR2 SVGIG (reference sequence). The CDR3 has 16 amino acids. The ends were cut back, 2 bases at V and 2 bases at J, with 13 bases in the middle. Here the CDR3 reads CAWSRGSQTYNSPLHF. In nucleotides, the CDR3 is TGTGCCTGGAGTAGAGGCAGTCAGACCTATAATTCACCCCTCCACTTT.

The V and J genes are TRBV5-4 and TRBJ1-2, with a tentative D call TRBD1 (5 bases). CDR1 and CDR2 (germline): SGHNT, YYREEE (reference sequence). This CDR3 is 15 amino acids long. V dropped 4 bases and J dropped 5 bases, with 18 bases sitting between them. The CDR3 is CASSDQVGGLYGYTF. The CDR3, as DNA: TGTGCCAGCAGCGATCAGGTGGGGGGATTATATGGCTACACCTTC. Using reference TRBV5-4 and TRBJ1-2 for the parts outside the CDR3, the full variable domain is ETGVTQSPTHLIKTRGQQVTLRCSSQSGHNTVSWYQQALGQGPQFIFQYYREEENGRGNFPPRFSGLQFPNYSSELNVNALELDDSALYLCASSDQVGGLYGYTFGSGTRLTVV.

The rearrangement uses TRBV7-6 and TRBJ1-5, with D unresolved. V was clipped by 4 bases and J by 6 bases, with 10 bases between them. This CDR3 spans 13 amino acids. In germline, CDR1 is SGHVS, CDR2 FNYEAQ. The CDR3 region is CASSSGNLQPQHF. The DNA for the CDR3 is TGTGCCAGCAGCTCCGGGAATCTTCAGCCCCAGCATTTT.

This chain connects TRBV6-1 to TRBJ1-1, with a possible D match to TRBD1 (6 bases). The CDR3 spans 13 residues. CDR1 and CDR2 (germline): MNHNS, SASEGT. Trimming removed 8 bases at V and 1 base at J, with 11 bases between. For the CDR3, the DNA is TGTGCCAGCCCGACAGGACCGAACACTGAAGCTTTCTTT. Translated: CASPTGPNTEAFF.

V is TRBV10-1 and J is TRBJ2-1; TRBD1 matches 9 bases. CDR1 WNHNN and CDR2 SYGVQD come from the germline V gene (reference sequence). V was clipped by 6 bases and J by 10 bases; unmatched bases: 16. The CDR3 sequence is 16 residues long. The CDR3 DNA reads TGCGCCAGCAGCGCTACCATCCGGGACAGGGCCAACGAGCAGTTCTTC. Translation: CASSATIRDRANEQFF.

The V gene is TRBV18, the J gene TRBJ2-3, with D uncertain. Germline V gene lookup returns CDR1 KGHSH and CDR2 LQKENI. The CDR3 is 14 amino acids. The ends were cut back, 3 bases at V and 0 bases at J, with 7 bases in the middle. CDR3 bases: TGTGCCAGCTCACCGGTCGGTAGCACAGATACGCAGTATTTT. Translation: CASSPVGSTDTQYF.

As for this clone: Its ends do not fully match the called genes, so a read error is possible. The CDR3 loop reads CASSPPDSGAYEQYF. CDR3 bases: TGTGCCAGCTCCCCACCGGACAGTGGAGCCTACGAGCAGTACTTC. V gene TRBV18 combines with J gene TRBJ2-7, with D perhaps TRBD1 (6 bases). Germline-derived CDR1 and CDR2 are KGHSH and LQKENI. The CDR3 covers 15 residues.

CDR3 in amino acids: CASSHMGLAESSYEQYF. In DNA form, the CDR3 reads TGTGCCAGCAGCCATATGGGACTAGCGGAGAGCTCCTACGAGCAGTACTTC. The rearrangement links TRBV4-2 to TRBJ2-7, with 11 nucleotides matching TRBD2. The ends lost 3 bases at V and 0 bases at J; junction bases unmatched: 7. Germline CDR1 reads LGHNA; CDR2 reads YNFKEQ. This CDR3 contains 17 residues.

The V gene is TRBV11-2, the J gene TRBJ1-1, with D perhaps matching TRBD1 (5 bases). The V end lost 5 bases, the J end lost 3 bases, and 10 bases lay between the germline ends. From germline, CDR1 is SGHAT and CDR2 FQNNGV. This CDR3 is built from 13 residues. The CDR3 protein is CASSMTRDTEAFF. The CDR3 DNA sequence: TGTGCCAGCAGCATGACCAGGGACACTGAAGCTTTCTTT.